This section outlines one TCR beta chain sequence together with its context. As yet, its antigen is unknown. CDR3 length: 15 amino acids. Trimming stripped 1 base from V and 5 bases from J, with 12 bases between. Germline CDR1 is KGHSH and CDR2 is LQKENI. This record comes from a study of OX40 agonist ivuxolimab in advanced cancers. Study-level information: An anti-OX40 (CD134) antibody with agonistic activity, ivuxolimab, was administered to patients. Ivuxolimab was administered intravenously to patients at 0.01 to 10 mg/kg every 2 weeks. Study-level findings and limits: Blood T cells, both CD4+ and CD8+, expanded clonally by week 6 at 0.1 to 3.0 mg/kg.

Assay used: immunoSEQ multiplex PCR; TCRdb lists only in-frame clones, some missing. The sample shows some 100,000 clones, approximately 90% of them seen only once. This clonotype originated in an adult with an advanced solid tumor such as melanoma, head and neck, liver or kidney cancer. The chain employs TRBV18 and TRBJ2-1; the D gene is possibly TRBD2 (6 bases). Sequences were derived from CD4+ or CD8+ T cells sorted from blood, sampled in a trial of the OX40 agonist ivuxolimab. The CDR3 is CASSPRTGEHNEQFF. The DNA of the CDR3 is TGTGCCAGCTCACCACGGACGGGAGAACACAATGAGCAGTTCTTC. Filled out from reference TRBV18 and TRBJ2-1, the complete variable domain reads NAGVMQNPRHLVRRRGQEARLRCSPMKGHSHVYWYRQLPEEGLKFMVYLQKENIIDESGMPKERFSAEFPKEGPSILRIQQVVRGDSAAYFCASSPRTGEHNEQFFGPGTRLTVL.